This T cell receptor (beta chain) was observed in a study of response to subunit inactivated influenza vaccine. Regarding the study as a whole: It was the authors' suggestion that each seasonal influenza vaccination recruits few new T cells.

The CDR3 covers 14 residues. The germline V gene has CDR1 MNHEY and CDR2 SVGAGI. V gave up 3 bases and J gave up 4 bases; unmatched junction bases: 5. TCRdb itself ran the RT-PCR reads through MiXCR, one entry per CDR3 protein. There are a few hundred thousand distinct CDR3 sequences in the sample; roughly a fifth occur only once, and more than 8.5% lies in the top ten. About this clonotype: As yet, its antigen is unknown.

This material consisted of PBMCs from blood, taken 21 months after vaccination. The chain employs TRBV6-5 and TRBJ1-1, with TRBD1 identical over 7 bases. The clonotype originates from a man between 50 and 75 years old who received an inactivated influenza vaccine. This CDR3 is CASSYDRVTTEAFF. DNA for the CDR3: TGTGCCAGCAGTTATGACAGGGTGACCACTGAAGCTTTCTTT.